The clone carrying this TCR beta chain was counted a few times. Its matching antigen is unknown. Additional DNA sequences in this sample encode the identical CDR3. Naive CD45RA+ and memory CD45RA-negative subsets were split from CD4+ cells. The repertoire was sequenced with immunoSEQ multiplex PCR; TCRdb's copy has only in-frame clones and lacks some. The table records roughly 2,500,000 clones, over 85% of them present only once. V was clipped by 4 bases and J by 0 bases; unmatched bases: 3. The CDR3 spans 14 residues. Per germline, CDR1 SQVTM and CDR2 ANQGSEA. This specimen comes from a study of shared clonotypes between healthy human individuals. General study results and limits: Naive CD4 clonotype sharing across several donors was approximately 5%. Non-shared clonotypes had lower generation probabilities than those shared by all four donors.

The V and J genes are TRBV29-1 and TRBJ2-1, with 7 bases aligning to TRBD2. This TCR derives from a man between 18 and 35 years old in good health. Some clones in this sample may be carry-over from other donors' samples. Material: naive CD4+ T cells from PBMCs. Subset here: CD45RA+ positively selected. The CDR3 loop reads CSVAGGSSYNEQFF. The CDR3 nucleotides read TGCAGCGTTGCGGGCGGGAGCTCCTACAATGAGCAGTTCTTC.